The table lists the clone carrying this T cell receptor beta chain with a count of one. Its cognate antigen is unknown. These data belong to a study of cytomegalovirus exposure and HLA in healthy donors. Study-wide context: HLA-typed donors were the source of some 85 million unique TCRs, which an early data release held.

The PCR made use of 60 Vbeta and 13 Jbeta primers. Measured with immunoSEQ multiplex PCR; TCRdb has only the in-frame clones, and not every one. In the table there are about 200,000 clones, more than 65% of which are singletons. CDR3 length equals 13 residues. The V segment lost 7 bases and the J segment 6 bases; nucleotides outside the gene matches: 3. From germline, CDR1 is SNHLY and CDR2 FYNNEI. General study findings and limits: Relative to the approximately 670-donor mean, N-insertions were reportedly fewer in an Asian-associated ancestry cluster in a later analysis. Most TCR sequences were rare, but some public TCRs occurred in many donors. Later work found most CMV-associated TCR beta chains apparently HLA-restricted.

The sequence derives from a man in his forties or fifties in good health and CMV-seronegative. V gene TRBV2 combines with J gene TRBJ2-2; 9 nucleotides match TRBD2. The sequenced material came from PBMCs. CDR3 in amino acids: CASKLAGPGELFF. CDR3 coding DNA: TGTGCCAGCAAACTAGCGGGTCCCGGGGAGCTGTTTTTT.